Described below is a single TCR beta chain sequence and its context. Its antigen remains unidentified. The assay was immunoSEQ multiplex PCR, and TCRdb's table has in-frame clones only and misses some. The sample records 150,000 to 180,000 clones, less than 90% being singletons. These data come from a study of cytomegalovirus exposure and HLA in healthy donors. Findings and limits, study-wide: The finding came from a later analysis; first-cohort TCR clusters tended to co-occur in the roughly 110 validation repertoires. Overall, approximately 180 TCR beta chains were annotated as cytomegalovirus-associated.

Germline lookup yields CDR1 SGHRS and CDR2 YFSETQ. The CDR3 totals 13 residues. Unmatched junction bases numbered 11, after V lost 5 bases and J lost 9 bases. The rearrangement links TRBV5-1 to TRBJ2-7; 7 positions agree with TRBD1. The sequenced material came from PBMCs. This sequence was found in a young man in good health and CMV-seropositive. In DNA form, the CDR3 reads TGCGCCAGCAGGGCGCCCGGGACAGAAGGGCAGTACTTC. Its protein is CASRAPGTEGQYF.